This T cell receptor beta chain was sequenced for a study of blood T cell repertoires in COVID-19. For the study at large: Some COVID-19 samples were acute and others convalescent; all came from the United States, Italy and Spain.

Repertoires were generated with immunoSEQ multiplex PCR, while TCRdb's copy carries only in-frame clones and drops some. The data contain approximately 290,000 clones, around 89% of them singletons. The CDR3 has 16 amino acids. The germline CDR1 and CDR2 sequences are LNHDA and SQIVND (reference sequence). Losses at the gene ends were 2 bases for V and 3 bases for J; bases not matched to a gene: 10. The receptor's source is a young man with acute or convalescent COVID-19. The chain has TRBV19 and TRBJ2-7, with TRBD2 matching over 7 bases. The source material was peripheral blood. CDR3 sequence reads: CASSILGGNRNYEQYF. In DNA form, the CDR3 reads TGTGCCAGTAGTATATTGGGGGGGAACAGAAACTACGAGCAGTACTTC.